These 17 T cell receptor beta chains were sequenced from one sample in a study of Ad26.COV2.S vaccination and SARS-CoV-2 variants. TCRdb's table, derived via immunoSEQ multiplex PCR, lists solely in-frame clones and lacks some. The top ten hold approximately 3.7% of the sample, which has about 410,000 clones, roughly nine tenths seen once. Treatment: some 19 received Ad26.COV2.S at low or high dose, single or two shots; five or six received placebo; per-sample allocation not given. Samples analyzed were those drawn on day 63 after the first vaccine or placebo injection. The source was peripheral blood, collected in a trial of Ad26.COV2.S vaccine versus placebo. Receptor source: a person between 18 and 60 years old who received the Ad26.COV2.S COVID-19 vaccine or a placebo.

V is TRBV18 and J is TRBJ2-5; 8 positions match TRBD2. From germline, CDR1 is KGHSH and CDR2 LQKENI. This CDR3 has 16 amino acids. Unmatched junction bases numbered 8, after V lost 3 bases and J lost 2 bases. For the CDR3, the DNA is TGTGCCAGCTCACCGACCGCGGGCGGGGGGCAAGAGACCCAGTACTTC. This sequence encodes CASSPTAGGGQETQYF.

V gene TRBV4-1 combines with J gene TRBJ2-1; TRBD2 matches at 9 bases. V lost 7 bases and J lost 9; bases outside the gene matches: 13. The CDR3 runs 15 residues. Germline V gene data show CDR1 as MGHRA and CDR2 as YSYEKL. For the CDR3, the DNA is TGCGCCAGCACCACGCAGGCGGGGGGGCTGGTTGAGCAGTTCTTC. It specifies CASTTQAGGLVEQFF.

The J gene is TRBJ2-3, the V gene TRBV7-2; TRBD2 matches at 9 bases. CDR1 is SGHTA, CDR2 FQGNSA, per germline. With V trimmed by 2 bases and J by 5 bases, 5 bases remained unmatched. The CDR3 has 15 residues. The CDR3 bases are TGTGCCAGCAGCTTAAGCGGGGGGCCTGTAGATACGCAGTATTTT. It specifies CASSLSGGPVDTQYF.

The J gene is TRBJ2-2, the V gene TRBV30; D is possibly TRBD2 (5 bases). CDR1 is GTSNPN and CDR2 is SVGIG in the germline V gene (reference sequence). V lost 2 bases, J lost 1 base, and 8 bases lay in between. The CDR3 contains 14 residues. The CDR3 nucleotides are TGTGCCTGGAGTCGAGCGGTGAACACCGGGGAGCTGTTTTTT. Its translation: CAWSRAVNTGELFF.

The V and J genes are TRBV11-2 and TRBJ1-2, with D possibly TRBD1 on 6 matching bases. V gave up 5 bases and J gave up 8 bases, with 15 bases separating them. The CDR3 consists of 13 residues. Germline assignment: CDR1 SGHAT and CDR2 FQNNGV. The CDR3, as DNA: TGTGCCAGCAGCCGCTCAGGGGTAAGCGGCTACACCTTC. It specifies CASSRSGVSGYTF.

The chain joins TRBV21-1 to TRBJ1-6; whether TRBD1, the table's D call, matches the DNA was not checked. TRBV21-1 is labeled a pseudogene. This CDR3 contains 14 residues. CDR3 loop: CASSNLQGDITLHF. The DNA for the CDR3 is TGTGCCAGCAGCAATCTGCAGGGTGATATCACCCTCCACTTT.

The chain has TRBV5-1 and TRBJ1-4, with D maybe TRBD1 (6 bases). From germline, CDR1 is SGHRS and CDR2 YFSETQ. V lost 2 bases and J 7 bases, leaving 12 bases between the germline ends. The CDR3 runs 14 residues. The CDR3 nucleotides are TGCGCCAGCAGCTTTACAGGGCGGGCTGAAAAACTGTTTTTT. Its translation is CASSFTGRAEKLFF.

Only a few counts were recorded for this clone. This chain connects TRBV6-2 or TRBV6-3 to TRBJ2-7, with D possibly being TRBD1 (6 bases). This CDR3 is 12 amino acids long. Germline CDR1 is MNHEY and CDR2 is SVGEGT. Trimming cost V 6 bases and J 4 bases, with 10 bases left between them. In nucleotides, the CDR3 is TGTGCCAGCAGCCCCGGACAGTACGAGCAGTACTTC. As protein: CASSPGQYEQYF.

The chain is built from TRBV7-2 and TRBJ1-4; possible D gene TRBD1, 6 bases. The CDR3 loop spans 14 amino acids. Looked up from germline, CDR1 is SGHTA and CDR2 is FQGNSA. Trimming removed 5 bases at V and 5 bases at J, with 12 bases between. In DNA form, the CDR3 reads TGTGCCAGCAGCATGGACAGAACAAATGAAAAACTGTTTTTT. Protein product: CASSMDRTNEKLFF.

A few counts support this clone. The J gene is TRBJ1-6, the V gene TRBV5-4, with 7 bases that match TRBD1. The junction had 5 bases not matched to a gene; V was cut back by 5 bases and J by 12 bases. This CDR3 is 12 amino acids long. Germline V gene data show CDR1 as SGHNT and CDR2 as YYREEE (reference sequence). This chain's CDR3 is CASRTTGKPLHF. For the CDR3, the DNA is TGTGCCAGCAGAACGACAGGGAAACCCCTCCACTTT.

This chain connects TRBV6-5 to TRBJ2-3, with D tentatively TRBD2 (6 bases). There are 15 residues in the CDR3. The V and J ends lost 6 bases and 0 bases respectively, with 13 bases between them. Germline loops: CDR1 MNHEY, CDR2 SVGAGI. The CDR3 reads CASRRDRVSTDTQYF. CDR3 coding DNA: TGTGCCAGCAGGCGGGATCGGGTCAGCACAGATACGCAGTATTTT.

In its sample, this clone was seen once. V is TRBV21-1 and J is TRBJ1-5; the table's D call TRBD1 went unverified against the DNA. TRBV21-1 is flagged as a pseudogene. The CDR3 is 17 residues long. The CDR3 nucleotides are TGTGCCAGCAGCTCCCAGACCGGGACAGATAGCAATCAGCCCCAGCATTTT. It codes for CASSSQTGTDSNQPQHF.

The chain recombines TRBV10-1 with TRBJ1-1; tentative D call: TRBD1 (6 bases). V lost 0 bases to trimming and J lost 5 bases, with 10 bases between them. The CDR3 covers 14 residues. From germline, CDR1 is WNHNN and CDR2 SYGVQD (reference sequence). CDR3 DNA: TGCGCCAGCAGTGAGTCACAGGGAGGGACTGAAGCTTTCTTT. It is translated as CASSESQGGTEAFF.

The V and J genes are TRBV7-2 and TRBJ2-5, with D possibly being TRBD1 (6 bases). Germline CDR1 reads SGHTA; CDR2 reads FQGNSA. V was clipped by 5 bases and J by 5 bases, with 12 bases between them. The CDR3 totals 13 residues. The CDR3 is CASSANRGETQYF. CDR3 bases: TGTGCCAGCAGCGCTAATAGGGGGGAGACCCAGTACTTC.

The CDR3 loop reads CASRPRDYPRETQYF. The CDR3 DNA sequence: TGTGCCAGCAGACCCCGGGACTACCCTAGAGAGACCCAGTACTTC. This sequence joins TRBV2 and TRBJ2-5; 7 positions match TRBD2. This CDR3 comprises 15 residues. Looked up from germline, CDR1 is SNHLY and CDR2 is FYNNEI. With 6 bases clipped from V and 4 bases from J, the junction kept 11 bases outside the gene matches.

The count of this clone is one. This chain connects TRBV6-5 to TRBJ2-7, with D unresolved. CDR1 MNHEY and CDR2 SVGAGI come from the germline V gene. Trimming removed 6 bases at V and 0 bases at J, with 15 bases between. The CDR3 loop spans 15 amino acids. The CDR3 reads CASSQTSGFSYEQYF. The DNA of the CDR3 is TGTGCCAGCAGCCAAACCTCGGGCTTCTCCTACGAGCAGTACTTC.

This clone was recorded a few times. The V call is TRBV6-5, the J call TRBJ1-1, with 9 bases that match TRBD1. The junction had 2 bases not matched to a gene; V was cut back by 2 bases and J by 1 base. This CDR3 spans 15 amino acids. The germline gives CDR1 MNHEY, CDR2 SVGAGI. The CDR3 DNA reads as TGTGCCAGCAGTTACGGGGGACAGGGGAACACTGAAGCTTTCTTT. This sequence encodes CASSYGGQGNTEAFF.